The 21 T cell receptor beta chains below were found in one sample sequenced in a study of tumor-infiltrating lymphocytes in primary liver carcinoma. Both RNA and DNA were isolated together from roughly 20-30 mg of bulk tissue that had not been sorted. The template, around 520 ng total RNA, yielded TCR beta cDNA made with a constant-region primer. Three nested multiplex PCR rounds of slightly modified ARM-PCR generated TCR beta libraries. A C-beta reverse primer and TRBV1-TRBV30 forward primers served in each of the first two PCR rounds, at 9 to 11 cycles apiece. TCRdb used MiXCR to reprocess the multiplex PCR reads, holding one entry per CDR3 protein. The sample has about 48,000 distinct CDR3 sequences; around three quarters are singletons. Sequenced sample: liver tumor tissue from sampling region 3. Subset here: tumor region T3, left-lateral pole. The receptors originated from a man aged 40-49 years with primary liver carcinoma and hepatitis B virus infection.

A note on this clonotype: The conserved final phenylalanine or tryptophan is absent from the CDR3, which likely points to a read error. The genes are TRBV12-3 or TRBV12-4 and TRBJ2-7, with a weak D call TRBD1 (5 bases). The CDR3 is 14 residues long. The V gene lost 2 bases and the J gene lost 0 bases, with 8 bases spanning the gap. The CDR3 spells CASSLSRGSYEQYL. CDR3 DNA sequence: TGTGCCAGCAGTTTAAGTAGGGGCTCCTACGAGCAGTACTTA.

In this sample, this clonotype turned up a few times. Being one base from a much bigger clone, this may be a read error. The chain carries TRBV28 and TRBJ2-7; D is possibly TRBD2 (5 bases). The length of the CDR3 is 14 residues. V lost 7 bases, J lost 8 bases, and 21 bases lay in between. Germline-derived CDR1 and CDR2 are MDHEN and SYDVKM. Here the CDR3 DNA reads TGTGCCAGCACCCTCCTTCGCGGAGGAGGCAAGCAGTACTTC. It yields the protein CASTLLRGGGKQYF.

The rearrangement uses TRBV29-1 and TRBJ2-3; 10 bases match TRBD2. The V gene end was trimmed by 3 bases and the J gene end by 3 bases; junction bases not matched to a gene: 12. The germline V gene encodes CDR1 SQVTM and CDR2 ANQGSEA. The CDR3 is made up of 17 amino acids. CDR3 residues: CSVDLPSGGLVTDTQYF. The CDR3 DNA reads as TGCAGCGTTGATTTGCCTAGCGGGGGTTTAGTGACAGATACGCAGTATTTT.

In the case of this clonotype: Because it lacks the conserved phenylalanine or tryptophan at the end, this CDR3 is likely a read error. Written as DNA, the CDR3 is TGTGCCAGCAGCCGTACAGGGGGGTTGTCCTATGAGCAGTACCTC. Translation: CASSRTGGLSYEQYL. The genes are TRBV12-3 or TRBV12-4 and TRBJ2-7, with 8 bases that match TRBD1. The CDR3 extends over 15 amino acids.

The gene calls are TRBV2 and TRBJ2-7; D may be TRBD1 (6 bases). The ends were cut back, 2 bases at V and 4 bases at J, with 12 bases in the middle. This CDR3 spans 14 amino acids. The V gene's germline CDR1 is SNHLY and CDR2 FYNNEI. CDR3 amino acids: CASSEPRGGYEQYF. The CDR3 DNA sequence: TGTGCCAGCAGTGAACCCAGGGGTGGGTACGAGCAGTACTTC.

As for this clonotype: Sequence at one end of the junction differs from germline and may be a read error. The V call is TRBV4-1, the J call TRBJ2-1; D is ambiguous. Germline CDR1 and CDR2: MGHRA and YSYEKL. This CDR3 is built from 15 residues. This CDR3 reads CASSQDRPPANVQFF. Written as DNA, the CDR3 is TGCGCCAGCAGTCAAGACCGACCACCAGCCAATGTGCAGTTCTTC.

In its sample, this clonotype is medium-sized. V is TRBV5-5 and J is TRBJ1-2; D is unresolved. This CDR3 contains 14 residues. The germline V and J ends were trimmed by 0 bases and 2 bases, with 8 bases remaining between them. Germline loops: CDR1 SGHKS, CDR2 YYEKEE (reference sequence). The CDR3 region is CASSLEGANYGYTF. Here the CDR3 DNA reads TGTGCCAGCAGCTTGGAAGGCGCGAACTATGGCTACACCTTC.

V and J are TRBV2 and TRBJ2-1; 12 nucleotides line up with TRBD2. The CDR3 has 19 residues. Germline CDR1 reads SNHLY; CDR2 reads FYNNEI. Trimming at V came to 3 bases and at J to 11 bases, leaving 20 bases not matched to a gene. The CDR3 region has the DNA TGTGCCAGCAGTGATCCGGGAGGTGCTAGCGGGAGGGTCACGGATAAGCAGTTCTTC. This encodes CASSDPGGASGRVTDKQFF.

As to this clonotype: As the CDR3 is not closed by the conserved phenylalanine or tryptophan, this likely results from a read error. The rearrangement uses TRBV11-2 and TRBJ2-2; TRBD2 matches 11 bases. Germline V CDR1 and CDR2: SGHAT, FQNNGV. This CDR3 comprises 17 residues. The CDR3 DNA sequence: TGTGCCGGCAGTGCGGGACTAGCGGTCTCCCCGGCCGGGGAGCTGTTTTAT. Protein: CAGSAGLAVSPAGELFY.

The V gene is TRBV29-1, the J gene TRBJ1-1; D gene ambiguous. The CDR3 length is 13 residues. Germline V gives CDR1 SQVTM, CDR2 ANQGSEA. The germline V and J ends were trimmed by 7 bases and 4 bases, with 16 bases remaining between them. CDR3 nucleotides: TGCAGCGCATCGAGGGCGAGGAGCACTGAAGCTTTCTTT. This codes for CSASRARSTEAFF.

Points on this clonotype: Without the conserved terminal phenylalanine or tryptophan, this CDR3 likely stems from a read error. V gene TRBV6-5 combines with J gene TRBJ2-1; tentative D call: TRBD1 (6 bases). The CDR3 is 15 amino acids. The V and J ends lost 10 bases and 0 bases respectively, with 16 bases between them. The germline V gene has CDR1 MNHEY and CDR2 SVGAGI. The CDR3 sequence is CANREYRSSYNEQFL. The CDR3 nucleotides are TGTGCCAACAGGGAATACCGGAGCTCCTACAATGAGCAGTTCTTA.

For this clonotype: The junction shows a germline mismatch at one end, possibly a read error. The chain is built from TRBV2 and TRBJ2-2; TRBD2 matches at 7 bases. This CDR3 has 15 residues. Germline V gene data show CDR1 as SNHLY and CDR2 as FYNNEI. The CDR3 coding sequence is TGTGCCAGCAGTGGAGGAGAGACTAGCATCGGGGAGCTGTTTTTC. Its protein product is CASSGGETSIGELFF.

Turning to this clonotype: Its ends do not fully match the called genes, so a read error is possible. This chain uses TRBV11-2 with TRBJ2-7, with D unresolved. CDR3 length equals 11 residues. Germline assignment: CDR1 SGHAT and CDR2 FQNNGV. The CDR3 spells CASSGNYELYF. The CDR3 DNA sequence: TGTGCCAGCAGCGGGAACTACGAGCTGTACTTC.

The CDR3 nucleotides are TGTGCCAGCTCACCAGGGAACACCGGGGAGCTGTTTTTT. Translated: CASSPGNTGELFF. The chain joins TRBV18 to TRBJ2-2; no clear D gene. Germline CDR1 reads KGHSH; CDR2 reads LQKENI. The CDR3 consists of 13 residues. V was shortened by 2 bases and J by 1 base, with 2 bases between the two germline ends. Drawing the rest from reference TRBV18 and TRBJ2-2, the complete variable domain is NAGVMQNPRHLVRRRGQEARLRCSPMKGHSHVYWYRQLPEEGLKFMVYLQKENIIDESGMPKERFSAEFPKEGPSILRIQQVVRGDSAAYFCASSPGNTGELFFGEGSRLTVL.

Note on this clonotype: The junction departs from germline at one end; a sequencing error may be responsible. The CDR3: CASSLVWGNYDYTF. The CDR3 region has the DNA TGTGCCAGCAGCTTGGTGTGGGGGAACTATGACTACACCTTC. V and J are TRBV5-6 and TRBJ1-2, with D perhaps matching TRBD1 (5 bases). This CDR3 spans 14 amino acids. CDR1 and CDR2 from the germline V gene are SGHDT and YYEEEE.

This clonotype showed up just a few times. A single base separates this from a much larger clone, so it may be a read error. This chain links TRBV6-5 with TRBJ2-7, with no clear D. The CDR3 length is 13 residues. Germline V gives CDR1 MNHEY, CDR2 SVGAGI. The CDR3 loop is CASSYSSSYEPYF. The CDR3 DNA follows: TGTGCCAGCAGTTACTCCAGCTCCTACGAGCCGTACTTC.

As concerns this clonotype: At one end, the junction sequence differs from germline, possibly due to a read error. V usage is TRBV10-3 and J usage is TRBJ2-1; 7 nucleotides align to TRBD1. The CDR3 runs 14 residues. Germline V gives CDR1 ENHRY, CDR2 SYGVKD. The CDR3 protein is CAISGTESYNEEFF. The CDR3, as DNA: TGTGCGATCAGTGGGACAGAGTCCTACAATGAGGAGTTCTTC.

In this sample, this clonotype turned up many times. The chain uses TRBV7-8 and TRBJ2-1, with 13 bases fitting TRBD2. The CDR3 spans 14 residues. J gave up 10 bases and V 4 bases, and 4 bases lay outside the gene matches. Germline V gene sequence: CDR1 SGHVS, CDR2 FQNEAQ. The CDR3 DNA reads TGTGCCAGCAGCTCCGGACTAGCGGGAGCGGAGCAGTTCTTC. It translates to CASSSGLAGAEQFF.

A note on this clonotype: This likely comes from a read error, as the CDR3 has no conserved phenylalanine or tryptophan at its end. V gene TRBV29-1 combines with J gene TRBJ2-1; a possible D gene is TRBD2 (5 bases). Germline lookup yields CDR1 SQVTM and CDR2 ANQGSEA. The CDR3 runs to 14 residues. This CDR3 is CSVARTPQFNEQFV. The CDR3 DNA sequence: TGTAGCGTTGCCCGGACGCCTCAATTCAATGAGCAGTTCGTC.

A word on this clonotype: A much larger clone is a single base away; this may be a read error. The V call is TRBV7-8, the J call TRBJ2-1, with unresolved D. This CDR3 region has 11 residues. Trimming took off 5 bases at V and 8 bases at J, with 7 bases between the two ends. CDR1 and CDR2 from the germline V gene are SGHVS and FQNEAQ. CDR3 sequence: CASSLADEQFF. CDR3 DNA: TGTGCCAGCAGCCTGGCCGATGAGCAGTTCTTC.

With regard to this clonotype: This likely comes from a read error, as the CDR3 has no conserved phenylalanine or tryptophan at its end. The chain uses TRBV11-2 and TRBJ2-3, with D possibly being TRBD2 (5 bases). The CDR3 totals 13 residues. Germline CDR1 is SGHAT and CDR2 is FQNNGV. The V end was cut by 11 bases, the J end by 4 bases, with 16 bases between. Written as DNA, the CDR3 is TGTGCCGGTAGCCCCTACGGGGCAGATACGCAGTATTCT. This translates into CAGSPYGADTQYS.